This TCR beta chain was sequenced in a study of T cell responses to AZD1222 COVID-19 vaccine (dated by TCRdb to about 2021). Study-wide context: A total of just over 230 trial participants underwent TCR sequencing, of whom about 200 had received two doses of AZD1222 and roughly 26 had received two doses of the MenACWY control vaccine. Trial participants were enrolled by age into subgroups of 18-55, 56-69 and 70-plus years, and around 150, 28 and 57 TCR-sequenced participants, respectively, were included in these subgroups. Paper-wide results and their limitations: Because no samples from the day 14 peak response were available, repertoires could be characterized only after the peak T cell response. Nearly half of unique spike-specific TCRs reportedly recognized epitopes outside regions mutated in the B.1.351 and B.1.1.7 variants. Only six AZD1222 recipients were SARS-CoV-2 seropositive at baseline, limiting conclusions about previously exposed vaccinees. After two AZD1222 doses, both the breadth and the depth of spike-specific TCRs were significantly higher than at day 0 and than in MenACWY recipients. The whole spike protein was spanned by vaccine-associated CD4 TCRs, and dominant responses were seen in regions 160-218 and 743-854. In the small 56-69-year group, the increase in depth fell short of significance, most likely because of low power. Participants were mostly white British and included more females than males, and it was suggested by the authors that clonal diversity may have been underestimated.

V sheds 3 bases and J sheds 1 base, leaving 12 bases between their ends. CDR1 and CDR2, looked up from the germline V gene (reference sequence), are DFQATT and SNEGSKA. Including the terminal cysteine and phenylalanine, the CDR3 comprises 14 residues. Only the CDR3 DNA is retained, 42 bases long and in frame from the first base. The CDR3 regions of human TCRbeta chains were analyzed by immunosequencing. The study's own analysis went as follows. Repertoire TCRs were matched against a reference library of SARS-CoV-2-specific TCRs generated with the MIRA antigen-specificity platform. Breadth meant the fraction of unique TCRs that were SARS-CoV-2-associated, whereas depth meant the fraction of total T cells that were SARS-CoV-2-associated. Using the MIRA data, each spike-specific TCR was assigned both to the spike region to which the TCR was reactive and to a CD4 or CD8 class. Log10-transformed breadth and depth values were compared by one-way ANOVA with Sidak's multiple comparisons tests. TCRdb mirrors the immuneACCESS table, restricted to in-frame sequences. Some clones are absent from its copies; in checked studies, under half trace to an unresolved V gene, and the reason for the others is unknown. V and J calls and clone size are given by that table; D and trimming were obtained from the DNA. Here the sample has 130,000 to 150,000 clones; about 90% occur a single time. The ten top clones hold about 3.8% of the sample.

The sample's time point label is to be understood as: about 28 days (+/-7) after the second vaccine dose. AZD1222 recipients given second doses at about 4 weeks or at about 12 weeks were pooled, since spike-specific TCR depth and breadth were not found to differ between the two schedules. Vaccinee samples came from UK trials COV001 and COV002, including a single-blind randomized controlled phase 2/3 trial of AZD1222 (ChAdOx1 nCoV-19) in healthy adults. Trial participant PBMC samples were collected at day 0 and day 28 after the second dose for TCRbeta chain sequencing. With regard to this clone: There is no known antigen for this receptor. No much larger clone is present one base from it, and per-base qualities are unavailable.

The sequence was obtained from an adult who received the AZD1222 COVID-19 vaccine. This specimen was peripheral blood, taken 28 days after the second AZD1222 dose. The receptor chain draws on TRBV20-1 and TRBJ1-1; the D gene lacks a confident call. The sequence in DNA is TGCAGTGCTAGTATACGCTCTTCGAACACTGAAGCTTTCTTT. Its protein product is CSASIRSSNTEAFF.